Listed here are 29 T cell receptor beta chains from one sample, sequenced in a study of blood T cell repertoires in COVID-19. The assay was immunoSEQ multiplex PCR, and TCRdb's table has in-frame clones only and misses some. The table shows approximately 25,000 clones, with 75% to 95% occurring only once. Material: peripheral blood. The receptors shown here come from a human donor with active COVID-19. The donor label of this sample is uncertain.

The chain combines TRBV25-1 with TRBJ2-3, with 9 bases aligning to TRBD1. Losses at the gene ends were 1 base for V and 1 base for J; bases not matched to a gene: 9. The CDR3 runs 18 residues. Germline loops: CDR1 MGHDK, CDR2 SYGVNS. CDR3 DNA: TGTGCCAGCAGTGAATTCGGAACAGGGGGCTTCGGCACAGATACGCAGTATTTT. Its translation: CASSEFGTGGFGTDTQYF.

The gene calls are TRBV2 and TRBJ2-7, with 9 bases fitting TRBD2. Germline trimming cut 6 bases from V and 1 base from J; bases unmatched to any gene: 7. There are 15 residues in the CDR3. Germline assignment: CDR1 SNHLY and CDR2 FYNNEI. CDR3 sequence reads: CASSRAGGLSYEQYF. The CDR3 DNA is TGTGCCAGCAGCAGAGCGGGGGGCCTATCCTACGAGCAGTACTTC.

V usage is TRBV5-6 and J usage is TRBJ2-7; no definite D call. CDR1 and CDR2 (germline): SGHDT, YYEEEE. This CDR3 is 13 amino acids long. V lost 3 bases and J 2 bases, leaving 9 bases between the germline ends. The CDR3 protein is CASSWQGAYEQYF. As DNA, the CDR3 is TGTGCCAGCAGCTGGCAAGGAGCCTACGAGCAGTACTTC.

A single count supports this clone. V is TRBV5-4 and J is TRBJ1-2, with D hard to call. CDR1 is SGHNT, CDR2 YYREEE, per germline (reference sequence). Trimming pared 3 bases from V and 2 bases from J, leaving 11 bases between. The CDR3 sequence is 14 residues long. CDR3 bases: TGTGCCAGCAGCTCCGAGGTCGGGAACTATGGCTACACCTTC. This codes for CASSSEVGNYGYTF.

The chain employs TRBV30 and TRBJ1-6; D is undetermined. The CDR3 is 15 residues long. V lost 4 bases, J lost 6 bases, and 16 bases lay in between. Germline V lookup: CDR1 GTSNPN, CDR2 SVGIG (reference sequence). CDR3 coding DNA: TGTGCCTGGACCCGGGAACTCCCGATTAATTCACCCCTCCACTTT. It translates to CAWTRELPINSPLHF.

The chain joins TRBV11-2 to TRBJ1-4; D might be TRBD1 (5 bases). From germline, CDR1 is SGHAT and CDR2 FQNNGV. Trimming removed 5 bases at V and 8 bases at J, with 9 bases between. This CDR3 is 12 amino acids long. The CDR3 loop reads CASSPQGEKLFF. The CDR3 DNA reads as TGTGCCAGCAGCCCCCAGGGAGAAAAACTGTTTTTT.

This rearrangement joins TRBV5-6 to TRBJ2-1; tentatively, D is TRBD1 (6 bases). Germline V CDR1 and CDR2: SGHDT, YYEEEE. The germline V and J ends were trimmed by 3 bases and 9 bases, with 10 bases remaining between them. The CDR3 covers 12 residues. In DNA form, the CDR3 reads TGTGCCAGCAGCTGGACAGCGGTTGAGCAGTTCTTC. Residues: CASSWTAVEQFF.

The rearrangement links TRBV5-4 to TRBJ2-7, with TRBD1 identical over 11 bases. After removal of 0 bases from V and 3 bases from J, the junction contained 8 bases not matched to a gene. The germline CDR1 and CDR2 sequences are SGHNT and YYREEE (reference sequence). CDR3 length equals 17 residues. The DNA of the CDR3 is TGTGCCAGCAGCTTGGGACAACCGGGACAGGGGGACTACGAGCAGTACTTC. This translates into CASSLGQPGQGDYEQYF.

J is TRBJ2-7 and V is TRBV5-1; 7 bases are a match to TRBD1. V lost 4 bases to trimming and J lost 3 bases; unmatched junction nucleotides: 4. This CDR3 spans 13 amino acids. The germline CDR1 and CDR2 sequences are SGHRS and YFSETQ. CDR3 DNA: TGCGCCAGCAGCGGGGGACAGAACTACGAGCAGTACTTC. Protein sequence: CASSGGQNYEQYF.

The V gene is TRBV19, the J gene TRBJ2-1, with D unclear. Germline V gene data show CDR1 as LNHDA and CDR2 as SQIVND (reference sequence). CDR3 length equals 13 residues. The chain's CDR3 is CVLVRTSYNEQFF. The CDR3 coding sequence is TGTGTCCTGGTCAGAACCTCCTACAATGAGCAGTTCTTC.

The CDR3 spells CAWSRTGTLYEQYF. CDR3 DNA sequence: TGTGCCTGGAGTCGTACTGGGACACTCTACGAGCAGTACTTC. The rearrangement uses TRBV30 and TRBJ2-7, with TRBD1 as a possible D gene (6 bases). CDR1 and CDR2 from the germline V gene are GTSNPN and SVGIG (reference sequence). This CDR3 comprises 14 residues. V was shortened by 2 bases and J by 3 bases, with 14 bases between the two germline ends.

V and J are TRBV7-2 and TRBJ2-2, with a possible D match to TRBD2 (6 bases). The V and J ends lost 2 bases and 5 bases respectively, with 18 bases between them. Germline loops: CDR1 SGHTA, CDR2 FQGNSA. CDR3 size: 17 residues. The CDR3 here is CASSLQPTPRETGELFF. CDR3 DNA: TGTGCCAGCAGCTTACAACCCACCCCGCGGGAAACCGGGGAGCTGTTTTTT. Supplemented by reference TRBV7-2 and TRBJ2-2, the full variable domain reads GAGVSQSPSNKVTEKGKDVELRCDPISGHTALYWYRQSLGQGLEFLIYFQGNSAPDKSGLPSDRFSAERTGGSVSTLTIQRTQQEDSAVYLCASSLQPTPRETGELFFGEGSRLTVL.

For the CDR3, the DNA is TGTGCCAGCAGCTACCCAGCGGCCTACGAGCAGTACTTC. This codes for CASSYPAAYEQYF. The chain uses TRBV7-2 and TRBJ2-7; TRBD2 is a possible D gene (5 bases). This CDR3 has 13 amino acids. V was trimmed by 4 bases and J by 2 bases, leaving 9 bases between them. Looked up from germline, CDR1 is SGHTA and CDR2 is FQGNSA. The whole variable domain, filled in from reference TRBV7-2 and TRBJ2-7, reads GAGVSQSPSNKVTEKGKDVELRCDPISGHTALYWYRQSLGQGLEFLIYFQGNSAPDKSGLPSDRFSAERTGGSVSTLTIQRTQQEDSAVYLCASSYPAAYEQYFGPGTRLTVT.

The chain has TRBV6-5 and TRBJ2-4; 7 nucleotides agree with TRBD1. Trimming cost V 5 bases and J 7 bases; bases outside gene matches: 8. Per the germline V gene, CDR1 is MNHEY and CDR2 is SVGAGI. The CDR3 length is 14 residues. CDR3 loop: CASSPRDRANIQYF. The DNA for the CDR3 is TGTGCCAGCAGTCCCCGCGACAGGGCGAACATTCAGTACTTC.

The chain employs TRBV4-1 and TRBJ2-7; D gene ambiguous. Germline CDR1 reads MGHRA; CDR2 reads YSYEKL. The V gene lost 1 base and the J gene lost 3 bases, with 13 bases spanning the gap. CDR3 length: 15 amino acids. The CDR3 spells CASSQGGSDHYEQYF. As DNA, the CDR3 is TGCGCCAGCAGCCAAGGAGGAAGCGACCACTACGAGCAGTACTTC.

J is TRBJ1-5 and V is TRBV18; D not resolved. Germline V CDR1 and CDR2: KGHSH, LQKENI. Trimming shortened V by 2 bases and J by 5 bases, and 7 bases separated the two germline ends. This CDR3 spans 13 amino acids. The CDR3 loop reads CASSPTSDQPQHF. The CDR3 region has the DNA TGTGCCAGCTCACCAACGTCGGATCAGCCCCAGCATTTT.

The genes are TRBV6-6 and TRBJ2-1; 10 bases match TRBD2. V gave up 2 bases and J gave up 15 bases; unmatched junction bases: 1. This CDR3 has 11 amino acids. Germline V gene data show CDR1 as MNHNY and CDR2 as SVGAGI (reference sequence). CDR3 region: CASSYASGGFF. The CDR3, as DNA: TGTGCCAGCAGTTACGCTAGCGGGGGGTTCTTC.

The chain links TRBV5-1 to TRBJ2-4; D is ambiguous. Trimming pared 6 bases from V and 8 bases from J, leaving 15 bases between. The CDR3 covers 13 residues. Germline lookup yields CDR1 SGHRS and CDR2 YFSETQ. The CDR3 loop is CASTPQPRDIQYF. CDR3 DNA: TGCGCCAGCACCCCCCAGCCACGGGACATTCAGTACTTC. Combining the CDR3 with reference TRBV5-1 and TRBJ2-4 gives the whole variable domain KAGVTQTPRYLIKTRGQQVTLSCSPISGHRSVSWYQQTPGQGLQFLFEYFSETQRNKGNFPGRFSGRQFSNSRSEMNVSTLELGDSALYLCASTPQPRDIQYFGAGTRLSVL.

This chain joins TRBV5-4 and TRBJ2-7; TRBD2 matches 13 bases. The germline gives CDR1 SGHNT, CDR2 YYREEE (reference sequence). The CDR3 totals 16 residues. V trimming: 2 bases; J trimming: 1 base; junction bases outside the gene matches: 3. The DNA of the CDR3 is TGTGCCAGCAGCTTCGGACTAGCGGGGGATTCCTACGAGCAGTACTTC. This translates into CASSFGLAGDSYEQYF. Using reference TRBV5-4 and TRBJ2-7 for the parts outside the CDR3, the full variable domain is ETGVTQSPTHLIKTRGQQVTLRCSSQSGHNTVSWYQQALGQGPQFIFQYYREEENGRGNFPPRFSGLQFPNYSSELNVNALELDDSALYLCASSFGLAGDSYEQYFGPGTRLTVT.

Regarding this clone: Compared with germline, one end of the junction differs, possibly owing to a read error. The chain couples TRBV7-6 to TRBJ2-3; tentative D call: TRBD1 (5 bases). Germline CDR1 is SGHVS and CDR2 is FNYEAQ. This CDR3 is 16 amino acids long. CDR3: CASSQAAGRSTDTQYF. Here the CDR3 DNA reads TGCGCCAGCAGCCAAGCCGCAGGGCGGAGCACAGATACGCAGTATTTT.

The chain links TRBV28 to TRBJ2-5; TRBD2 is a possible D gene (5 bases). Germline assignment: CDR1 MDHEN and CDR2 SYDVKM. This CDR3 region has 13 residues. Trimming removed 5 bases at V and 5 bases at J, with 12 bases between. The CDR3 loop is CASSPYPGETQYF. The CDR3 nucleotides read TGTGCCAGCAGTCCTTACCCGGGGGAGACCCAGTACTTC. The entire variable domain, with the rest obtained from reference TRBV28 and TRBJ2-5, is as follows: DVKVTQSSRYLVKRTGEKVFLECVQDMDHENMFWYRQDPGLGLRLIYFSYDVKMKEKGDIPEGYSVSREKKERFSLILESASTNQTSMYLCASSPYPGETQYFGPGTRLLVL.

The chain combines TRBV7-9 with TRBJ2-7, with a tentative D call TRBD2 (5 bases). The V gene lost 7 bases and the J gene lost 4 bases, with 8 bases spanning the gap. CDR1 is SEHNR, CDR2 FQNEAQ, per germline (reference sequence). The CDR3 extends over 11 amino acids. CDR3 region: CASIGNYEQYF. The CDR3 bases are TGTGCCAGCATCGGGAATTACGAGCAGTACTTC.

This clone has just one count. The rearrangement uses TRBV5-1 and TRBJ2-3; 7 nucleotides align to TRBD1. Germline V gene sequence: CDR1 SGHRS, CDR2 YFSETQ. The CDR3 consists of 14 residues. The junction had 8 bases not matched to a gene; V was cut back by 7 bases and J by 3 bases. In DNA form, the CDR3 reads TGCGCCAGCGGAATAGGACAGGAGACAGATACGCAGTATTTT. Amino acids: CASGIGQETDTQYF.

J is TRBJ2-1 and V is TRBV12-2; the table's TRBD2 call for D was not verified on the DNA. TRBV12-2 is annotated as a pseudogene. This CDR3 comprises 17 residues. In DNA, the CDR3 is TGTGCAAGTCGCTTAGACCCAGCGGGAGGTACCTCTGGTGAGCAGTTCTTC. Its translation: CASRLDPAGGTSGEQFF.

This chain connects TRBV2 to TRBJ1-1; 7 bases align to TRBD1. V lost 7 bases to trimming and J lost 0 bases; unmatched junction nucleotides: 14. CDR1 is SNHLY, CDR2 FYNNEI, per germline. This CDR3 contains 17 residues. CDR3 in DNA: TGTGCCAGCACCAAGAAGGGCCAGGGGGTTTTGAACACTGAAGCTTTCTTT. Residues: CASTKKGQGVLNTEAFF.

This sequence joins TRBV28 and TRBJ1-2, with D hard to call. V lost 0 bases and J 6 bases, leaving 5 bases between the germline ends. The CDR3 length is 12 residues. Germline V gene lookup returns CDR1 MDHEN and CDR2 SYDVKM. The CDR3, as DNA: TGTGCCAGCAGTTTATGGAGTAATGGCTACACCTTC. Translated, it gives CASSLWSNGYTF.

V usage is TRBV3-1 (or the pseudogene TRBV3-2) and J usage is TRBJ1-2; 8 bases map to TRBD1. CDR3 size: 16 residues. Trimming at V came to 5 bases and at J to 0 bases, leaving 8 bases not matched to a gene. CDR1 LGHDT and CDR2 YNNKEL come from the germline V gene (reference sequence). In nucleotides, the CDR3 is TGTGCCAGCAGCGCTGACAGGGGCCTCTCTAACTATGGCTACACCTTC. This translates into CASSADRGLSNYGYTF.

V is TRBV9 and J is TRBJ2-3; 11 bases align to TRBD2. The V and J ends lost 0 bases and 2 bases, in that order; junction bases with no gene match: 5. The CDR3 is 17 residues long. Germline V gene lookup returns CDR1 SGDLS and CDR2 YYNGEE. The CDR3 DNA is TGTGCCAGCAGCGTAGCGGCTAGCGGGAGGCTCACAGATACGCAGTATTTT. Residues: CASSVAASGRLTDTQYF. The full variable domain, with the rest looked up from reference TRBV9 and TRBJ2-3, is DSGVTQTPKHLITATGQRVTLRCSPRSGDLSVYWYQQSLDQGLQFLIQYYNGEERAKGNILERFSAQQFPDLHSELNLSSLELGDSALYFCASSVAASGRLTDTQYFGPGTRLTVL.

The rearrangement joins TRBV6-2 or TRBV6-3 to TRBJ2-7, with TRBD2 matching 9 bases. V trimming: 2 bases; J trimming: 1 base; junction bases outside the gene matches: 3. The CDR3 loop spans 15 amino acids. Germline lookup yields CDR1 MNHEY and CDR2 SVGEGT. CDR3 in amino acids: CASSYLAGTSYEQYF. The DNA of the CDR3 is TGTGCCAGCAGTTACCTAGCGGGGACGTCCTACGAGCAGTACTTC.